This T cell receptor (beta chain) was identified in a study of T cell repertoires in cytomegalovirus infection (dated by TCRdb to between 2019 and 2020). Looking at the study overall: Because public TCR beta signatures pointed to carriage of CMV infection together with the matching HLA type, the HLA type of each donor mattered for the analysis.

This clonotype has a count of ten or more. Its antigen is not yet known. Base qualities are missing; no much larger clone stands one base away. V loses 5 bases at its end and J loses 8 bases; junction bases beyond the gene matches: 10. Reading from cysteine to phenylalanine, the CDR3 counts 15 amino acids. Left in the record is the CDR3 DNA by itself, 45 bases read in frame from the first base. The germline V gene (reference sequence) provides CDR1 SEHNR and CDR2 FQNEAQ. Sequencer: Illumina HiSeq 1500. Clones were called with MiXCR by TCRdb after fastp trimmed the public reads at Q25, and only in-frame beta chains were retained. All rows with the same CDR3 protein become a single entry with the most common DNA and genes. Across this sample there are 200,000 to 300,000 distinct CDR3 sequences, with 9% to 15% seen only once. The ten most abundant clones make up approximately 1.6% of the sample. General findings and caveats noted by the study authors: The ex vivo response was dominated by HLA-C-restricted CMV-specific TCR beta clonotypes, which also provided the single most frequent clonotype in two of eight donors. Cumulative frequency of public TCR beta family members discriminated carriers of CMV infection plus the relevant HLA type in this cohort and an independent approximately 370-donor cohort.

The rearranged segments are TRBV7-9 and TRBJ1-4; 8 central bases correspond to TRBD1. The source material was PBMCs. The clonotype originates from a human donor in good health (CMV status not recorded). Some clones in this sample may be carry-over from other donors' samples. The nucleotide sequence is TGTGCCAGCAGCCCTTCGGACAGGGAGGGCGAAAAACTGTTTTTT. Translated, this gives CASSPSDREGEKLFF.